This T cell receptor beta chain was observed in a study of T cell responses to AZD1222 COVID-19 vaccine. Notes on the study in general: Close to half of all spike-specific TCRs reportedly target regions of the variants that are unmutated.

About this clone itself: What it binds is unknown.

TCRdb keeps only in-frame clones here, not all; method: immunoSEQ multiplex PCR. The sample carries 150,000 or so clones, roughly nine tenths recorded once. V was clipped by 8 bases and J by 4 bases; unmatched bases: 4. Germline CDR1 MNHEY, CDR2 SMNVEV (reference sequence). The CDR3 has 13 residues. Timing groups of about 4 and about 12 weeks for second doses were pooled. The rearrangement joins TRBV27 to TRBJ2-1; 8 nucleotides match TRBD2. The receptor comes from an adult who received the AZD1222 COVID-19 vaccine. The source was peripheral blood, collected 28 days after the second AZD1222 dose. The CDR3 DNA follows: TGTGCCAGCGGACTAGCTGGGTACAATGAGCAGTTCTTC. Translating gives CASGLAGYNEQFF.